This T cell receptor (beta chain) appears in the sequencing data of a study of T-cell memory formation after mild COVID-19. At the level of the study: The study found TCR clusters largely donor specific.

This clonotype was seen more than once but under ten times. Its antigen is unidentified. Whole-study findings and limits: Memory sampled before infection contained some responding clones, suggesting cross-reactive memory joined. For second-wave clones that peaked at day 37, SARS-CoV-2 specificity went unverified. Clones contracting across day 15 to 85 had a balanced CD4/CD8 profile; later expanding clones leaned CD4+.

This CDR3 has 10 residues. V was clipped by 5 bases and J by 7 bases, with 5 bases between them. Per the germline V gene, CDR1 is SEHNR and CDR2 is FQNEAQ (reference sequence). TCRdb reprocessed the 5' RACE reads with MiXCR, giving one entry per CDR3 protein. The sample has about 350,000 distinct CDR3 sequences, approximately 13% seen once. The sample comprised PBMCs or a T cell subset sorted from them (not recorded which). This TCR derives from a man aged 18 to 29 who had mild COVID-19 (a few samples of this study predate the infection). Cell type and time point are not known. The chain links TRBV7-9 to TRBJ1-1; D gene unclear. Here the CDR3 DNA reads TGTGCCAGCAGCAAGAGTGAAGCTTTCTTT. It translates to CASSKSEAFF. The full variable domain, rest sourced from reference TRBV7-9 and TRBJ1-1, is DTGVSQNPRHKITKRGQNVTFRCDPISEHNRLYWYRQTLGQGPEFLTYFQNEAQLEKSRLLSDRFSAERPKGSFSTLEIQRTEQGDSAMYLCASSKSEAFFGQGTRLTVV.